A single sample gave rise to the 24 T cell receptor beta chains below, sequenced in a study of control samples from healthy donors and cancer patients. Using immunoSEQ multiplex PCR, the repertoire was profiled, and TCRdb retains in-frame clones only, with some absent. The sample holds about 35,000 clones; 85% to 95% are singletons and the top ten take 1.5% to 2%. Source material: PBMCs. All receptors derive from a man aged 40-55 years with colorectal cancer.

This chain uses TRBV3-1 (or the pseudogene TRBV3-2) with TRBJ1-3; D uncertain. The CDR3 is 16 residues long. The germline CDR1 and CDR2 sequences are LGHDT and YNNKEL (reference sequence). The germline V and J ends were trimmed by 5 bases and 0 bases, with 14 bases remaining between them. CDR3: CASSSGRTISGNTIYF. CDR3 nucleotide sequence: TGTGCCAGCAGCTCCGGGCGGACGATCTCTGGAAACACCATATATTTT.

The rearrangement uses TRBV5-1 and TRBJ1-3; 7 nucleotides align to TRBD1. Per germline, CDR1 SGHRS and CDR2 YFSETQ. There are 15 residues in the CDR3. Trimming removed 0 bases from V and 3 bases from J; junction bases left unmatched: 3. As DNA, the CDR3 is TGCGCCAGCAGCTTGGGACAGGGTATTGGAAACACCATATATTTT. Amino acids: CASSLGQGIGNTIYF.

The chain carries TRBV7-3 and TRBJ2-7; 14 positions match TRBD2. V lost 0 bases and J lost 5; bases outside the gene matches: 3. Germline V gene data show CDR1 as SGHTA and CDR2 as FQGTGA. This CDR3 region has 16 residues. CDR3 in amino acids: CASSLTRGLAGDEQYF. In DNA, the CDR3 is TGTGCCAGCAGCTTAACGAGGGGACTAGCGGGGGACGAGCAGTACTTC.

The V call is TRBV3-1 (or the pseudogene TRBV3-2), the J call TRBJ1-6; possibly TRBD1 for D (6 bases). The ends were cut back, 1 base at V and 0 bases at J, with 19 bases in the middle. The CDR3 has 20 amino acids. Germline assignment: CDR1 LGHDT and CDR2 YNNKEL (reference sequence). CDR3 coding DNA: TGTGCCAGCAGCCAAGGGGTATCGGGGGGCAGTAGCTCCTATAATTCACCCCTCCACTTT. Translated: CASSQGVSGGSSSYNSPLHF.

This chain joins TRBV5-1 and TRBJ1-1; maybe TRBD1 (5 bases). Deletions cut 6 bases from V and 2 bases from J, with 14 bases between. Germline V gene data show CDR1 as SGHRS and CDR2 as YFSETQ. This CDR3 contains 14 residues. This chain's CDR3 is CASTALGGNTEAFF. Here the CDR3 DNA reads TGCGCCAGCACCGCTCTCGGGGGTAACACTGAAGCTTTCTTT.

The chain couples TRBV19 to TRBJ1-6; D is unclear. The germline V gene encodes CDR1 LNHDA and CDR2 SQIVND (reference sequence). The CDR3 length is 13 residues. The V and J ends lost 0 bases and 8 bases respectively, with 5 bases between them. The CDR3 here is CASSIDGDSPLHF. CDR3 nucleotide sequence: TGTGCCAGTAGTATAGATGGCGATTCACCCCTCCACTTT.

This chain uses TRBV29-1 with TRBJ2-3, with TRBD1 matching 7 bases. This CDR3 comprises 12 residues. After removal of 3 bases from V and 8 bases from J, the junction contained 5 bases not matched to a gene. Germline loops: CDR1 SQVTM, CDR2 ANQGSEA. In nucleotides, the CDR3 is TGCAGCGTTGACTCGGGACAGCCTACGCAGTATTTT. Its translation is CSVDSGQPTQYF.

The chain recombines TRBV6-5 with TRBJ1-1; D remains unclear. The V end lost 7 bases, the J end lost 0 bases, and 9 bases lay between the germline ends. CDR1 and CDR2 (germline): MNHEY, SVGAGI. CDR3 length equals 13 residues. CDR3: CASTSRVNTEAFF. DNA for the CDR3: TGTGCCAGCACTTCCCGGGTGAACACTGAAGCTTTCTTT.

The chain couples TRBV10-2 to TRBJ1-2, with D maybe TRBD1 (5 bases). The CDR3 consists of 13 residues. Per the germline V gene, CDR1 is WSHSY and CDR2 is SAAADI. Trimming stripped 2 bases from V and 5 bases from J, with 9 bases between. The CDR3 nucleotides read TGCGCCAGCAGTGAGGAGGGGAGTTATGGCTACACCTTC. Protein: CASSEEGSYGYTF.

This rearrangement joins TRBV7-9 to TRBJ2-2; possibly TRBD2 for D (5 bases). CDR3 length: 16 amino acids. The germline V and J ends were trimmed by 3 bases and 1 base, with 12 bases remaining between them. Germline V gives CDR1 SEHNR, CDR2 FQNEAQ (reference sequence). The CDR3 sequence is CASSFRLSGNTGELFF. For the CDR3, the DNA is TGTGCCAGCAGCTTCCGACTATCGGGGAACACCGGGGAGCTGTTTTTT. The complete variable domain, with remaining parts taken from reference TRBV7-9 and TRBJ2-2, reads DTGVSQNPRHKITKRGQNVTFRCDPISEHNRLYWYRQTLGQGPEFLTYFQNEAQLEKSRLLSDRFSAERPKGSFSTLEIQRTEQGDSAMYLCASSFRLSGNTGELFFGEGSRLTVL.

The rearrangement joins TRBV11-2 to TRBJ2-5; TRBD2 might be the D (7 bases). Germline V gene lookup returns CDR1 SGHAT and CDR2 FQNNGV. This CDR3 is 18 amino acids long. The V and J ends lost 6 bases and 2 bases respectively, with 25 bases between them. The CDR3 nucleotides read TGTGCCAGCAGTCCCGCGGGGCGGGGGCGACCCGAGCAAGAGACCCAGTACTTC. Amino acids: CASSPAGRGRPEQETQYF.

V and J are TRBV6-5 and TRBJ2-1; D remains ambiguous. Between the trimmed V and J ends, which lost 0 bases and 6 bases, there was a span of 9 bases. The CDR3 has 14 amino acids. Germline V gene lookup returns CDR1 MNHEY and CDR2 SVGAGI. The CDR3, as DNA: TGTGCCAGCAGTTACTCTTTAAGTGGCAATGAGCAGTTCTTC. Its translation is CASSYSLSGNEQFF.

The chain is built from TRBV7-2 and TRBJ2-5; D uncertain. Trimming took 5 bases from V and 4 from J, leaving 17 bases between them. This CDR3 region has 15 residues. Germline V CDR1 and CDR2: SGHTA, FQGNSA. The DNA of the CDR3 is TGTGCCAGCAGCGTAAGAATGGGCAGCCCAGAGACCCAGTACTTC. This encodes CASSVRMGSPETQYF.

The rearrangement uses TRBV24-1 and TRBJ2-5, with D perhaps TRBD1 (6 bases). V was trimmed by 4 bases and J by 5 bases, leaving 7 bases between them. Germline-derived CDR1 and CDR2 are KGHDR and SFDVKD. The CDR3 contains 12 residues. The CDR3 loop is CATSEQGETQYF. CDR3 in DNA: TGTGCCACCAGTGAACAGGGTGAGACCCAGTACTTC.

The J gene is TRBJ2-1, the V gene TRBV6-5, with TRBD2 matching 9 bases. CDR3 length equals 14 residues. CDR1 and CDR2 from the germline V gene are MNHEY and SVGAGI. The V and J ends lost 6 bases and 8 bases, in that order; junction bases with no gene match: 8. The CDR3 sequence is CASRPLAGSHEQFF. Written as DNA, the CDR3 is TGTGCCAGCAGGCCTCTAGCGGGGTCCCATGAGCAGTTCTTC.

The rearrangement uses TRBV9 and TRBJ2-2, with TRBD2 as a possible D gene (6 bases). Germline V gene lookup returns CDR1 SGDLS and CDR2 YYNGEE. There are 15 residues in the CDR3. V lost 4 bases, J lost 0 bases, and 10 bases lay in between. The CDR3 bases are TGTGCCAGCAGCCGTAGGGACTCGAACACCGGGGAGCTGTTTTTT. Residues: CASSRRDSNTGELFF.

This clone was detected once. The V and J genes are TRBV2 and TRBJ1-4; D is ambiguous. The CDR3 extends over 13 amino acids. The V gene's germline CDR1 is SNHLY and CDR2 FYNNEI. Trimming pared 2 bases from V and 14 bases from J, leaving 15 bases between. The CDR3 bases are TGTGCCAGCAGTGAATCGGACCTTCTTAGGCTGTTTTTT. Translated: CASSESDLLRLFF.

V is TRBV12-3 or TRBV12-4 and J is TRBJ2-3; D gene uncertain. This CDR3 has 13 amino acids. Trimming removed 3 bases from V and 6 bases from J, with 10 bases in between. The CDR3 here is CASSFRYRDTQYF. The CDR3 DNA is TGTGCCAGCAGTTTCCGGTACCGGGATACGCAGTATTTT.

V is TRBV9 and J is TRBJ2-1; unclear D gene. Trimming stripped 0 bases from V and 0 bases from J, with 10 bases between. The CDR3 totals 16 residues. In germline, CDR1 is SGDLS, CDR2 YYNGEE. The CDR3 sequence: CASSVDGDVSYNEQFF. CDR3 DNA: TGTGCCAGCAGCGTAGACGGAGACGTCTCCTACAATGAGCAGTTCTTC.

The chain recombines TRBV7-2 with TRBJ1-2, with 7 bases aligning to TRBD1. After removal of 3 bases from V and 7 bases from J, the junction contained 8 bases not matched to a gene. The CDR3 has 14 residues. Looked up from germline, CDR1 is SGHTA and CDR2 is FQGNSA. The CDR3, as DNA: TGTGCCAGCAGCTTTAGGGGGCAGAGGGGTGGCTACACCTTC. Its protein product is CASSFRGQRGGYTF.

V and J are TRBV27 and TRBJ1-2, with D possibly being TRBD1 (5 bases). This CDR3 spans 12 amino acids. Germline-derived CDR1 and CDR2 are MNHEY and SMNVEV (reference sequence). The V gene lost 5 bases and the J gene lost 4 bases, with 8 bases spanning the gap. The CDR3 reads CASSGDLYGYTF. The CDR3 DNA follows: TGTGCCAGCAGTGGGGACCTCTATGGCTACACCTTC.

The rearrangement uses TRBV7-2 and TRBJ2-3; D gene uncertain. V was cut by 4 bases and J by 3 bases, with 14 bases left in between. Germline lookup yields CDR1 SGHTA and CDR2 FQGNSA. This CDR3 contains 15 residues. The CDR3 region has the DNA TGTGCCAGCAGCTACCCCTTAAGCTCAACAGATACGCAGTATTTT. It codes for CASSYPLSSTDTQYF.

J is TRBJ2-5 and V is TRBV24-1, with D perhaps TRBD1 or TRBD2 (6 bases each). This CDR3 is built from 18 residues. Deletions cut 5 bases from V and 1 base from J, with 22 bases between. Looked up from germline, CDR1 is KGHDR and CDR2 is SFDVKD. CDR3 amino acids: CATSAPTAGQGSQETQYF. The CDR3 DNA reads TGTGCCACCAGTGCCCCCACGGCGGGGCAGGGGAGCCAAGAGACCCAGTACTTC.

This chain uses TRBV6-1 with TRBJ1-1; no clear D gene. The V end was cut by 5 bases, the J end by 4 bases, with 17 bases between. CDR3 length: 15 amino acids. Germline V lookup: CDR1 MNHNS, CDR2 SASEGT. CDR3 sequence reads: CASSPQATMATEAFF. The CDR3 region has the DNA TGTGCCAGCAGTCCCCAAGCGACAATGGCCACTGAAGCTTTCTTT.